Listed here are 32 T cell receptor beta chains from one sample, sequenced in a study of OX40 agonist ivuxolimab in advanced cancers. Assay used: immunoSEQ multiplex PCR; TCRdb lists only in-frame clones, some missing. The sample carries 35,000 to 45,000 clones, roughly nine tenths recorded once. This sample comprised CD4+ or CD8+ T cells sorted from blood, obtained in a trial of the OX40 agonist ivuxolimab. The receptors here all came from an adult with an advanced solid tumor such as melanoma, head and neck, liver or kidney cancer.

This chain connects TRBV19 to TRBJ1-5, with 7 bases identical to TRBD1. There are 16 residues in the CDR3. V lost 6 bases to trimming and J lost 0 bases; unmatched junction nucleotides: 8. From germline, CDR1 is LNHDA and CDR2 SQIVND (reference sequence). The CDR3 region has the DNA TGTGCCAGTAGAGGGACCGGGACAGATAGCAATCAGCCCCAGCATTTT. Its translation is CASRGTGTDSNQPQHF. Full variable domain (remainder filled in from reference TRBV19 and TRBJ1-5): DGGITQSPKYLFRKEGQNVTLSCEQNLNHDAMYWYRQDPGQGLRLIYYSQIVNDFQKGDIAEGYSVSREKKESFPLTVTSAQKNPTAFYLCASRGTGTDSNQPQHFGDGTRLSIL.

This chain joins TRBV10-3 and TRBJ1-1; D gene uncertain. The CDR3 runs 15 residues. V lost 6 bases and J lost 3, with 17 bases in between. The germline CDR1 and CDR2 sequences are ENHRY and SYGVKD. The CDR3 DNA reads TGTGCCATCAGGCCCCATCTCCAGCGGGACACTGAAGCTTTCTTT. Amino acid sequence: CAIRPHLQRDTEAFF.

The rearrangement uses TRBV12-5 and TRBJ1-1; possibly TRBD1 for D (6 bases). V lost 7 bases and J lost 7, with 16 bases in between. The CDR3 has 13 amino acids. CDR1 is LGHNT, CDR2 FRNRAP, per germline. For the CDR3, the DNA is TGTGCTAGTGTTCTCCCCGGACAGTTTGAAGCTTTCTTT. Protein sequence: CASVLPGQFEAFF.

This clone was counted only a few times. In DNA form, the CDR3 reads TGTGCCAGCAGCTTAAGGGCGGCGAGTAATTCACCCCTCCACTTT. Its translation: CASSLRAASNSPLHF. The rearrangement joins TRBV7-3 to TRBJ1-6; no firm D call. Per germline, CDR1 SGHTA and CDR2 FQGTGA. V dropped 1 base and J dropped 6 bases, with 10 bases sitting between them. The CDR3 runs 15 residues.

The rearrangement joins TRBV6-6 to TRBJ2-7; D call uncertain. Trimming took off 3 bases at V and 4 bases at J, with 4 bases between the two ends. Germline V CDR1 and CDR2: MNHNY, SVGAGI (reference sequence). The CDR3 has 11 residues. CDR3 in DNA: TGTGCCAGCAGTTATCTGTACGAGCAGTACTTC. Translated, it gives CASSYLYEQYF.

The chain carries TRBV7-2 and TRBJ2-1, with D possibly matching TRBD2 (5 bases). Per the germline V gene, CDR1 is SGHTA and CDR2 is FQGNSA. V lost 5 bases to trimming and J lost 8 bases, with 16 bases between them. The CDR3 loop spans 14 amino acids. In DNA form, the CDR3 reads TGTGCCAGCAGCAGAACTAGTAATTTCTATGAGCAGTTCTTC. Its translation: CASSRTSNFYEQFF.

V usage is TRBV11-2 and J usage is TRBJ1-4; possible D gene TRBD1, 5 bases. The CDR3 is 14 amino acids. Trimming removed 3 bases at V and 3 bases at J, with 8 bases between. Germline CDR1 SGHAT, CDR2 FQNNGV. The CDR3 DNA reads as TGTGCCAGCAGCTTGGGGGGTGCTAATGAAAAACTGTTTTTT. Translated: CASSLGGANEKLFF.

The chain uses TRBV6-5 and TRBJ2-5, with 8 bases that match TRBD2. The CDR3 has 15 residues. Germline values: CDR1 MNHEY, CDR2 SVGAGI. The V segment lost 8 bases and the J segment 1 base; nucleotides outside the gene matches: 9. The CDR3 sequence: CASHRERGLQETQYF. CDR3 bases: TGTGCCAGCCATCGGGAGCGGGGGCTCCAAGAGACCCAGTACTTC.

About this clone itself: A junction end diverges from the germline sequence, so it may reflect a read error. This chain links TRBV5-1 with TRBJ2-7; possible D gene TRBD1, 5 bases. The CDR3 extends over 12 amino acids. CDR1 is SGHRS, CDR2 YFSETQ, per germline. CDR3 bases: TGCGCCAGCAGCATCGACAGCTACGGGCAGTACTTC. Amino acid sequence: CASSIDSYGQYF.

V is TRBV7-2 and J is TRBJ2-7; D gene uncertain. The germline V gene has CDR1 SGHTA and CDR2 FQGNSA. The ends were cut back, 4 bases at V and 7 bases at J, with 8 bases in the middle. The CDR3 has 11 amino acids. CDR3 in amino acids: CASSSSREQYF. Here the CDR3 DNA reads TGTGCCAGCAGCTCGTCCCGAGAGCAGTACTTC. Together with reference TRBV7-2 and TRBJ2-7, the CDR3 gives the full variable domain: GAGVSQSPSNKVTEKGKDVELRCDPISGHTALYWYRQSLGQGLEFLIYFQGNSAPDKSGLPSDRFSAERTGGSVSTLTIQRTQQEDSAVYLCASSSSREQYFGPGTRLTVT.

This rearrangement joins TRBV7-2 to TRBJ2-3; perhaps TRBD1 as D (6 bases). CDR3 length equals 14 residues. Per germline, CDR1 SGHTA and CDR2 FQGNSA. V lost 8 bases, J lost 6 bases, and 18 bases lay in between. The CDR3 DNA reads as TGTGCCAGCTCTGAAGGGACACATGGCGATACGCAGTATTTT. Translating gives CASSEGTHGDTQYF.

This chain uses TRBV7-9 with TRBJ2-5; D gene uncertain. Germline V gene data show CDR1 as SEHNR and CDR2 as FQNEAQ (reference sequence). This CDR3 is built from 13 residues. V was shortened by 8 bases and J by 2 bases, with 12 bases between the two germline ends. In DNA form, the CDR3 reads TGTGCCAGCGTGCCCTCAAATCAAGAGACCCAGTACTTC. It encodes CASVPSNQETQYF.

The CDR3, as DNA: TGTGCCAGCAGTTACAGACTTTCAACAACAACTAATGAAAAACTGTTTTTT. It specifies CASSYRLSTTTNEKLFF. The chain combines TRBV27 with TRBJ1-4, with D unclear. Trimming shortened V by 4 bases and J by 0 bases, and 15 bases separated the two germline ends. CDR3 length equals 17 residues. Germline values: CDR1 MNHEY, CDR2 SMNVEV (reference sequence).

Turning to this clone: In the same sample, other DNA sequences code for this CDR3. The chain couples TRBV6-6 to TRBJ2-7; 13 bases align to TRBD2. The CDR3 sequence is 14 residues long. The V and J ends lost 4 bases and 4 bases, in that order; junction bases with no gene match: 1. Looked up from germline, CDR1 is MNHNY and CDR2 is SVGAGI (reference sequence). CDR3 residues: CASSSGLAGYEQYF. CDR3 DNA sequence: TGTGCCAGCAGTTCGGGACTAGCGGGGTACGAGCAGTACTTC.

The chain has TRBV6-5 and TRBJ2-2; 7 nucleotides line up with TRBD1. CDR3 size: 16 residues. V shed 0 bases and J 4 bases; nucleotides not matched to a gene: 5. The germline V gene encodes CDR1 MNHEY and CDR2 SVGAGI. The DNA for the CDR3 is TGTGCCAGCAGTTACTCGGGACAGCGACTCACCGGGGAGCTGTTTTTT. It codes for CASSYSGQRLTGELFF.

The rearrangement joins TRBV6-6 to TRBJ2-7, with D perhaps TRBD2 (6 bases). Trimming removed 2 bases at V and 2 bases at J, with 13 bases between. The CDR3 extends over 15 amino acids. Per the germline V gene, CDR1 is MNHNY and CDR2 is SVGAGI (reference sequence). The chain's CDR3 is CASSYGRRGTYEQYF. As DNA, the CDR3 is TGTGCCAGCAGTTACGGTAGACGGGGGACCTACGAGCAGTACTTC.

CDR3 bases: TGTGCCAGCAGCTTAGGGATAGCGGGGGCCAGCACAGATACGCAGTATTTT. Its protein is CASSLGIAGASTDTQYF. This rearrangement joins TRBV7-6 to TRBJ2-3; the match to TRBD2 covers 9 bases. The CDR3 is 17 amino acids. Germline CDR1 reads SGHVS; CDR2 reads FNYEAQ. The junction had 5 bases not matched to a gene; V was cut back by 1 base and J by 0 bases. The full variable domain, in which reference TRBV7-6 and TRBJ2-3 provide the parts outside the CDR3, is GAGVSQSPRYKVTKRGQDVALRCDPISGHVSLYWYRQALGQGPEFLTYFNYEAQQDKSGLPNDRFSAERPEGSISTLTIQRTEQRDSAMYRCASSLGIAGASTDTQYFGPGTRLTVL.

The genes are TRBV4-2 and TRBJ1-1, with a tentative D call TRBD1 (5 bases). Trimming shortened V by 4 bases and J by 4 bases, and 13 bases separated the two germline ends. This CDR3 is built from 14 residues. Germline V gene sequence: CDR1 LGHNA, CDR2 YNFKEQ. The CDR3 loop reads CASSPSGGGTEAFF. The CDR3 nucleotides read TGTGCCAGCAGCCCTTCCGGGGGTGGCACTGAAGCTTTCTTT.

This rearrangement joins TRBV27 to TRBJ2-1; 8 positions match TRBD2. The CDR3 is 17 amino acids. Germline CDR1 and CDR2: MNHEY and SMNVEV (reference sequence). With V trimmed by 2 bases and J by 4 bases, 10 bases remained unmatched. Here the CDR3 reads CASSLDIGGGTYNEQFF. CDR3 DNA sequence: TGTGCCAGCAGTTTAGATATAGGCGGGGGGACGTACAATGAGCAGTTCTTC.

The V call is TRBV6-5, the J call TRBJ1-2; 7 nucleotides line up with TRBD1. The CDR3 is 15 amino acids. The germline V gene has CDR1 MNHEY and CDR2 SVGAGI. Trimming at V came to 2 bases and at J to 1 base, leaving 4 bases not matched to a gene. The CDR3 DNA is TGTGCCAGCAGTTACCAGGGGGGAGGTAACTATGGCTACACCTTC. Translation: CASSYQGGGNYGYTF.

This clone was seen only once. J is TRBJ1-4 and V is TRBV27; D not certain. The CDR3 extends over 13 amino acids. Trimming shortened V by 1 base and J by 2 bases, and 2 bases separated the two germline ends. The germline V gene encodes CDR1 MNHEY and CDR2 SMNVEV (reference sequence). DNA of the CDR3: TGTGCCAGCAGTTTATTTACTAATGAAAAACTGTTTTTT. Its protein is CASSLFTNEKLFF.

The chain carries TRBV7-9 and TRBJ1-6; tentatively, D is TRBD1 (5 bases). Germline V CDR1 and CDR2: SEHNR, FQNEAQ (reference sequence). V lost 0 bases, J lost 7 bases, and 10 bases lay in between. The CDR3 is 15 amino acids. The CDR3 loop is CASSLASGNNSPLHF. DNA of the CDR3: TGTGCCAGCAGCTTAGCGTCAGGGAACAATTCACCCCTCCACTTT.

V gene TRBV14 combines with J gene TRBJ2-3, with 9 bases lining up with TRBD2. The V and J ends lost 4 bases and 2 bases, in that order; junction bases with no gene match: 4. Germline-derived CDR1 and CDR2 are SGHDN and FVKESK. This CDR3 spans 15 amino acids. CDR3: CASSPQRGATDTQYF. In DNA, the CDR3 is TGTGCCAGCAGCCCTCAGCGGGGGGCCACAGATACGCAGTATTTT.

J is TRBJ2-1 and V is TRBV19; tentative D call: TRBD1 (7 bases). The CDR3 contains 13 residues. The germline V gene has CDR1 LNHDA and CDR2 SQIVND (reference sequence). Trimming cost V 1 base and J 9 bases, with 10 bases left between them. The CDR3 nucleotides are TGTGCCAGTAGTATAGTCCAGGGGGGTGAGCAGTTCTTC. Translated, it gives CASSIVQGGEQFF. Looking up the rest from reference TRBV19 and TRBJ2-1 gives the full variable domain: DGGITQSPKYLFRKEGQNVTLSCEQNLNHDAMYWYRQDPGQGLRLIYYSQIVNDFQKGDIAEGYSVSREKKESFPLTVTSAQKNPTAFYLCASSIVQGGEQFFGPGTRLTVL.

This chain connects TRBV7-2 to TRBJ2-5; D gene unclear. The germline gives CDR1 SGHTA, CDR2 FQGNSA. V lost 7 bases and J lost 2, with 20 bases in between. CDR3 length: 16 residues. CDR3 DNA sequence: TGTGCCAGCACCAAAGAGCCCGGCAAACGGCAAGAGACCCAGTACTTC. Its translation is CASTKEPGKRQETQYF.

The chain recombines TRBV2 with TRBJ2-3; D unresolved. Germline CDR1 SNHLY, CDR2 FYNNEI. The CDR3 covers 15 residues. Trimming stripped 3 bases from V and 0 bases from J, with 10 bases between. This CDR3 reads CASSEGQVSTDTQYF. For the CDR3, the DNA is TGTGCCAGCAGTGAGGGTCAGGTGAGCACAGATACGCAGTATTTT.

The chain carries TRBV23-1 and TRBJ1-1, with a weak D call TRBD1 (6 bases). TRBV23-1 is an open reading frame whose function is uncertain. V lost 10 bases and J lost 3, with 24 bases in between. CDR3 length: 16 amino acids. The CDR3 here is CANSGGRVGCDTEAFF. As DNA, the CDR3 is TGCGCCAACAGCGGGGGGCGTGTTGGGTGTGACACTGAAGCTTTCTTT.

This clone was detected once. This CDR3 reads CASSALAGALDEQFF. CDR3 nucleotide sequence: TGTGCCAGCAGTGCCCTCGCCGGGGCCCTAGATGAGCAGTTCTTC. The V gene is TRBV6-4, the J gene TRBJ2-1, with D perhaps TRBD1 or TRBD2 (5 bases each). Germline values: CDR1 MRHNA, CDR2 SNTAGT. Trimming shortened V by 4 bases and J by 8 bases, and 18 bases separated the two germline ends. The CDR3 length is 15 residues.

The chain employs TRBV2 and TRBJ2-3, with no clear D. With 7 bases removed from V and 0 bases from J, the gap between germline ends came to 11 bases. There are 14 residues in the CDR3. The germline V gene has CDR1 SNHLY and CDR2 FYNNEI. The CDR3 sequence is CASKTSSSTDTQYF. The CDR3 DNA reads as TGTGCCAGCAAGACCTCCTCTAGCACAGATACGCAGTATTTT.

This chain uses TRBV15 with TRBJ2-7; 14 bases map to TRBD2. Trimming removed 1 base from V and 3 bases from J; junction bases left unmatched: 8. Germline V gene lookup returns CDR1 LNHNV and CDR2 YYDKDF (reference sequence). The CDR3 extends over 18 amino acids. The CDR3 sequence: CATSRGRLGTSGGYEQYF. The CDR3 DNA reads TGTGCCACCAGCAGAGGACGCCTAGGGACTAGCGGGGGCTACGAGCAGTACTTC.

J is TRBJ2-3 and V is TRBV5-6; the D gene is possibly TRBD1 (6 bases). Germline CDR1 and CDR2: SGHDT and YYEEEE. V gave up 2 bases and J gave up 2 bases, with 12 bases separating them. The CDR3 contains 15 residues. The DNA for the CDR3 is TGTGCCAGCAGCTTAAGGACAGCGGTCACAGATACGCAGTATTTT. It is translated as CASSLRTAVTDTQYF.

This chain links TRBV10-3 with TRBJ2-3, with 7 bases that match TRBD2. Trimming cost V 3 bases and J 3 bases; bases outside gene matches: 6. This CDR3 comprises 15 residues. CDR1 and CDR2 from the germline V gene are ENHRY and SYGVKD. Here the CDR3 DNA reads TGTGCCATCAGTGATGGGGGGGGTGGGACAGATACGCAGTATTTT. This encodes CAISDGGGGTDTQYF.